This TCR beta chain was found in a study of blood T cell repertoires in COVID-19. The repertoire was sequenced with immunoSEQ multiplex PCR; TCRdb's copy has only in-frame clones and lacks some. The sample lists approximately 320,000 clones, about 88% occurring once. Germline assignment: CDR1 KGHSH and CDR2 LQKENI. Trimming cost V 3 bases and J 3 bases, with 15 bases left between them. The CDR3 runs 15 residues. This rearrangement joins TRBV18 to TRBJ2-7; D unclear. The source of this sequence is a man in his sixties who had recovered from COVID-19. The sample comprised PBMCs or T cells enriched from blood (not recorded which). The DNA of the CDR3 is TGTGCCAGCTCACCTTACAGTGGCGAATTCTACGAGCAGTACTTC. It yields the protein CASSPYSGEFYEQYF.